This T cell receptor beta chain came from a study of T cells in Graves' hyperthyroidism and ophthalmopathy. Trimming cost V 3 bases and J 9 bases; bases outside gene matches: 6. Germline V lookup: CDR1 SGHVS, CDR2 FQNEAQ. The length of the CDR3 is 15 residues. Amplified TCR beta CDR3 regions derived from RNA transcripts. The study used the HTBI primer set for a first-round RT-PCR of the TCR CDR3. In TCRdb, the multiplex PCR reads were re-called with MiXCR into one record per CDR3 protein. The table has around 520,000 distinct CDR3 sequences, around an eighth seen once. This clonotype came up many times.

What was sequenced was blood. The chain carries TRBV7-8 and TRBJ2-1, with TRBD2 matching 12 bases. The clonotype comes from a woman under 30 with Graves' hyperthyroidism. Here the CDR3 reads CASSFGLAGRTEQFF. The CDR3 DNA is TGTGCCAGCAGCTTTGGACTAGCGGGAAGGACTGAGCAGTTCTTC.